This TCR beta chain derives from a study of blood T cell repertoires in COVID-19. In the study's own analysis: Amplification of reference gene primers provided the estimated nucleated cell counts. The table came from immunoSEQ multiplex PCR; TCRdb's copy has only in-frame clones and leaves some out. V, J and clone size are those of that table, while D and trimming were read from the DNA. The table lists approximately 240,000 clones, roughly 87% of them singletons. This clone was detected only once. Enrolled through a virtual design, the participants were between about 18 and 89 years of age and came from 24 US areas. Participants reported their clinical history, and cohort assignment relied on those reports. From germline, CDR1 is SGHTS and CDR2 YDEGEE. V was trimmed by 2 bases and J by 0 bases, leaving 15 bases between them. The CDR3 has 17 residues.

This TCR was sampled from a woman in her twenties or thirties with acute COVID-19. V is TRBV5-8 and J is TRBJ2-1, with D tentatively TRBD1 (6 bases). Sequencing was done on a sample of PBMCs or T cells enriched from blood (not recorded which). Written as DNA, the CDR3 is TGTGCCAGCAGCTTCTGGACAGCCAAGAGCTCCTACAATGAGCAGTTCTTC. Translation gives CASSFWTAKSSYNEQFF.